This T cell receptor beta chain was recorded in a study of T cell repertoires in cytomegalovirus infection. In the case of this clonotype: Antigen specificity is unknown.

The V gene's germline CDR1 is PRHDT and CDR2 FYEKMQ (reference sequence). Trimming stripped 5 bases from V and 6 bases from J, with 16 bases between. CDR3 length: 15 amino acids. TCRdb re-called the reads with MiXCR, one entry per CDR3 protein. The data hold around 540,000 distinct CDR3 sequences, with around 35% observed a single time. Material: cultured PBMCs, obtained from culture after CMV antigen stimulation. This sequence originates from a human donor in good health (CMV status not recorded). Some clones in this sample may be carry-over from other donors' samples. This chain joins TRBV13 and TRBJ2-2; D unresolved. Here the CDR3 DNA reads TGTGCCAGCAGCGACCCTAATGAGGCACCCGGGGAGCTGTTTTTT. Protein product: CASSDPNEAPGELFF. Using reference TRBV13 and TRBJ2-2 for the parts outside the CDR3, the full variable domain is AAGVIQSPRHLIKEKRETATLKCYPIPRHDTVYWYQQGPGQDPQFLISFYEKMQSDKGSIPDRFSAQQFSDYHSELNMSSLELGDSALYFCASSDPNEAPGELFFGEGSRLTVL.